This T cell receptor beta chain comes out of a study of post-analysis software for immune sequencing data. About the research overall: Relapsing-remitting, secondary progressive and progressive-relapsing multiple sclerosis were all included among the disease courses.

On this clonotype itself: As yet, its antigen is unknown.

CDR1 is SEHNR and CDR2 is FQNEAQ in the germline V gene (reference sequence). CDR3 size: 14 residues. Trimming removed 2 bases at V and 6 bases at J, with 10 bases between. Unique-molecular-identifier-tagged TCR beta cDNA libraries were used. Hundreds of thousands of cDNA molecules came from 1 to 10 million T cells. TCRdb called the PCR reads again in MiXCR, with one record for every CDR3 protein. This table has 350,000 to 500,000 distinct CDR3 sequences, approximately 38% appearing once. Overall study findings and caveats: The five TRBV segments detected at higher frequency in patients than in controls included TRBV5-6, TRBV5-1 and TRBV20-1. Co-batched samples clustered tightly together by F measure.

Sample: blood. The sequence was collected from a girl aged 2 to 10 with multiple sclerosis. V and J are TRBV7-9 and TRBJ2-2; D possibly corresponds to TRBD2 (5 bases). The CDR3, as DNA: TGTGCCAGCAGCTTATGGGGAGACGCCGGGGAGCTGTTTTTT. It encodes CASSLWGDAGELFF.